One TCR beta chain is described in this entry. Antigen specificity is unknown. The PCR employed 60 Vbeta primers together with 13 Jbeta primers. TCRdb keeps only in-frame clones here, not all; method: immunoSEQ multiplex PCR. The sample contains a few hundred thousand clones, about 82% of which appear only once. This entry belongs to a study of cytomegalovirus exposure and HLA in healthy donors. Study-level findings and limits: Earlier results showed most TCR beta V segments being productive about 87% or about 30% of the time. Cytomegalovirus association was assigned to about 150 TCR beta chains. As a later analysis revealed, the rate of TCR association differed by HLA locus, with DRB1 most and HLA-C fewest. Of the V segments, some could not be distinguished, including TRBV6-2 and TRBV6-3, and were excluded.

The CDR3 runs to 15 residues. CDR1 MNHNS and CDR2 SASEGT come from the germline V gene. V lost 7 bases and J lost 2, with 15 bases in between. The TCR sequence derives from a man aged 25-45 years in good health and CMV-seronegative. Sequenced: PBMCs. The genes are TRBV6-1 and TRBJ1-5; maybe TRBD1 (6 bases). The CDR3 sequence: CASMGRGGRNQPQHF. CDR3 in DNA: TGTGCCAGCATGGGCAGGGGCGGACGCAATCAGCCCCAGCATTTT.